This T cell receptor beta chain was retrieved from a study of T cells after posttransplantation cyclophosphamide. Libraries were prepared by immunoSEQ multiplex PCR; TCRdb keeps only in-frame clonotypes and omits some of them. Sampling found 1,500 to 2,000 clones, none seen once. Cyclophosphamide on days +3 and +4 followed busulfan-fludarabine conditioning and a marrow graft. Sample share makes this clone medium-sized (0.01 to 0.1%). CDR1 and CDR2 from the germline V gene are MNHEY and SMNVEV (reference sequence). Trimming pared 4 bases from V and 7 bases from J, leaving 11 bases between. The CDR3 covers 13 residues.

The source was PBMCs, collected 33 days after allogeneic stem cell transplant with posttransplant cyclophosphamide. V gene TRBV27 combines with J gene TRBJ1-3; TRBD1 might be the D (5 bases). This clonotype originated in a female patient between 55 and 75 years old who received an allogeneic stem cell transplant from a related donor and was CMV-positive. These T cells may partly come from the graft donor. In nucleotides, the CDR3 is TGTGCCAGCAGTTCTACTGGGGGGAACACCATATATTTT. Translating it yields CASSSTGGNTIYF.